Sequencing of this TCR beta chain was carried out in a study of cytomegalovirus exposure and HLA in healthy donors. Study-wide findings and caveats: Follow-up analysis later connected one missense variant in DCLRE1C with trimming of TCR beta V- and J-genes. TRBV6-2, TRBV6-3 and some other V segments were unresolvable in 87-base-pair reads.

Worth noting for this clone: Its target is not known.

V lost 5 bases and J 7 bases, leaving 17 bases between the germline ends. Germline CDR1 is SGHTA and CDR2 is FQGTGA. CDR3 size: 14 residues. The PCR ran on 60 Vbeta and 13 Jbeta primers. TCRdb's table, derived via immunoSEQ multiplex PCR, lists solely in-frame clones and lacks some. Of about 130,000 clones listed, 79% were seen once; the top ten hold about 2%. This receptor was taken from a man between 18 and 35 years old in good health and CMV-seronegative. The genes are TRBV7-3 and TRBJ1-2, with a weak D call TRBD1 (6 bases). The material sequenced was PBMCs. CDR3 sequence: CASSRQAGEAGYTF. The CDR3, as DNA: TGTGCCAGCAGCCGCCAAGCAGGGGAAGCTGGCTACACCTTC. The full variable domain, completed using reference TRBV7-3 and TRBJ1-2, is GAGVSQTPSNKVTEKGKYVELRCDPISGHTALYWYRQSLGQGPEFLIYFQGTGAADDSGLPNDRFFAVRPEGSVSTLKIQRTERGDSAVYLCASSRQAGEAGYTFGSGTRLTVV.